Listed below are T cell receptor beta chains from one sample, sequenced in a study of Graves' ophthalmopathy and Graves' hyperthyroidism. One entry per CDR3 protein, called by TCRdb with MiXCR from the multiplex PCR reads. The data show hundreds of thousands of distinct CDR3 sequences, with around 21% seen just once and around 3% held by the top ten. The specimen was peripheral blood. The receptor source for this set is a woman in her late teens or twenties with stable Graves' hyperthyroidism. Both conserved end residues are part of each CDR3. D genes are given only for firm matches. A row's size may be missing; if present it is once, few, many or a size class.

d_call: NA; v_call: TRBV10-3; clone_size: many; j_call: TRBJ2-7; cdr3_aa: CAISESLFENEQYF; cdr3_nt: TGTGCCATCAGTGAGTCGCTCTTTGAGAACGAGCAGTACTTC
d_call: TRBD2; v_call: TRBV20-1; clone_size: NA; j_call: TRBJ2-7; cdr3_aa: CSARALAGVYEQYF; cdr3_nt: TGCAGTGCTAGAGCGCTAGCGGGAGTATACGAGCAGTACTTC
d_call: NA; v_call: TRBV6-1; clone_size: few; j_call: TRBJ2-5; cdr3_aa: CASSEAPDVKTQYF; cdr3_nt: TGTGCCAGCAGTGAAGCGCCGGACGTAAAGACCCAGTACTTC
d_call: TRBD1; v_call: TRBV7-9; clone_size: many; j_call: TRBJ2-7; cdr3_aa: CASSKDRIGDYEQYF; cdr3_nt: TGTGCCAGCAGCAAGGACAGGATTGGGGATTACGAGCAGTACTTC
d_call: TRBD1; v_call: TRBV7-9; clone_size: many; j_call: TRBJ1-6; cdr3_aa: CASGTQGVWPLHF; cdr3_nt: TGTGCCAGCGGAACTCAGGGGGTCTGGCCCCTCCACTTT
d_call: TRBD1; v_call: TRBV28; clone_size: many; j_call: TRBJ1-1; cdr3_aa: CASRIQGMGTEAFF; cdr3_nt: TGTGCCAGCAGGATACAGGGGATGGGCACTGAAGCTTTCTTT
d_call: TRBD1; v_call: TRBV6-1; clone_size: many; j_call: TRBJ2-2; cdr3_aa: CASQQGFNTGELFF; cdr3_nt: TGTGCCAGCCAACAGGGGTTCAACACCGGGGAGCTGTTTTTT
d_call: NA; v_call: TRBV15; clone_size: many; j_call: TRBJ1-1; cdr3_aa: CATSWGARDTEAFF; cdr3_nt: TGTGCCACCAGTTGGGGGGCGCGGGACACTGAAGCTTTCTTT
d_call: NA; v_call: TRBV20-1; clone_size: NA; j_call: TRBJ1-1; cdr3_aa: CSASSGIMNTEAFF; cdr3_nt: TGCAGTGCTAGTTCGGGTATCATGAACACTGAAGCTTTCTTT
d_call: TRBD2; v_call: TRBV11-2; clone_size: many; j_call: TRBJ2-7; cdr3_aa: CASSWTGGREKYEQYF; cdr3_nt: TGTGCCAGCAGCTGGACGGGTGGGCGGGAGAAATACGAGCAGTACTTC
d_call: NA; v_call: TRBV6-1; clone_size: many; j_call: TRBJ1-5; cdr3_aa: CASSVDGGSNQPQHF; cdr3_nt: TGTGCCAGCAGCGTCGATGGGGGTTCGAATCAGCCCCAGCATTTT
d_call: NA; v_call: TRBV15; clone_size: NA; j_call: TRBJ1-2; cdr3_aa: CATSRDLGERAGYTF; cdr3_nt: TGTGCCACCAGCAGAGATTTGGGGGAGCGCGCTGGCTACACCTTC
d_call: NA; v_call: TRBV18; clone_size: many; j_call: TRBJ2-7; cdr3_aa: CASSFEGHSYEQYF; cdr3_nt: TGTGCCAGCTCGTTCGAGGGGCATAGCTACGAGCAGTACTTC
d_call: NA; v_call: TRBV10-3; clone_size: many; j_call: TRBJ2-7; cdr3_aa: CAISPGPGRDVSLEQYF; cdr3_nt: TGTGCCATCAGCCCCGGCCCAGGGCGGGATGTCTCCCTCGAGCAGTACTTC
d_call: NA; v_call: TRBV5-6; clone_size: many; j_call: TRBJ1-1; cdr3_aa: CASSLVDRMNTEAFF; cdr3_nt: TGTGCCAGCAGCTTGGTCGACAGGATGAACACTGAAGCTTTCTTT
d_call: NA; v_call: TRBV6-1; clone_size: NA; j_call: TRBJ2-5; cdr3_aa: CASSLLGGMIQETQYF; cdr3_nt: TGTGCCAGCAGTCTCCTTGGCGGGATGATACAAGAGACCCAGTACTTC
d_call: TRBD1; v_call: TRBV11-1; clone_size: NA; j_call: TRBJ1-1; cdr3_aa: CASSQGQGSTEAFF; cdr3_nt: TGTGCCAGCAGCCAAGGACAGGGTAGTACTGAAGCTTTCTTT
d_call: TRBD2; v_call: TRBV27; clone_size: many; j_call: TRBJ2-4; cdr3_aa: CASSSLAGGLTGAKNIQYF; cdr3_nt: TGTGCCAGCAGTTCGCTAGCGGGAGGCCTAACCGGAGCCAAAAACATTCAGTACTTC